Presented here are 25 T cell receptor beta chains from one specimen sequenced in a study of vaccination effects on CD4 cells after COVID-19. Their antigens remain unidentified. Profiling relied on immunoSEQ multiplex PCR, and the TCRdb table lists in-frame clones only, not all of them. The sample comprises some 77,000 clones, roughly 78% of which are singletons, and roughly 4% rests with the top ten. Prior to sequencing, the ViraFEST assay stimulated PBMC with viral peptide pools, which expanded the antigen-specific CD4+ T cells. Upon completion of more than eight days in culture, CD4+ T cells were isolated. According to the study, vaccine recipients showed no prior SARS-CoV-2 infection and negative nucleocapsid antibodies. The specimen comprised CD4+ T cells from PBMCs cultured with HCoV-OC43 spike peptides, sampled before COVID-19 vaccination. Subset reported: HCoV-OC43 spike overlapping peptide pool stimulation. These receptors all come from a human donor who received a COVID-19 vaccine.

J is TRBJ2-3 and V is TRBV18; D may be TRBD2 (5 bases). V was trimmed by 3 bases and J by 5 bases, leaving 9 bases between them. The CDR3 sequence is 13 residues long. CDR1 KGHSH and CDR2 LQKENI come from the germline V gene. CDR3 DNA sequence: TGTGCCAGCTCACCCGCCGGGGAAGATACGCAGTATTTT. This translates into CASSPAGEDTQYF.

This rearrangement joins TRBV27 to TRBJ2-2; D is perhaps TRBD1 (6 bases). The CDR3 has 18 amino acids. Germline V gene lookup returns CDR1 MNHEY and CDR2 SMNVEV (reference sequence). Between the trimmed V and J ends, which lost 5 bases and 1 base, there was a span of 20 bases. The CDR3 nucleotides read TGTGCCAGCAGTCTTGGGTGGGGGCCCCAGGAGAACACCGGGGAGCTGTTTTTT. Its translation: CASSLGWGPQENTGELFF.

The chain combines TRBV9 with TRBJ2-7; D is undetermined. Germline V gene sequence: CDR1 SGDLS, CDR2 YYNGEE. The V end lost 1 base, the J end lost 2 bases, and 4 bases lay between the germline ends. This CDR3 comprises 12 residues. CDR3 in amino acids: CASSVRAYEQYV. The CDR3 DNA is TGTGCCAGCAGCGTAAGGGCCTACGAGCAGTACGTC.

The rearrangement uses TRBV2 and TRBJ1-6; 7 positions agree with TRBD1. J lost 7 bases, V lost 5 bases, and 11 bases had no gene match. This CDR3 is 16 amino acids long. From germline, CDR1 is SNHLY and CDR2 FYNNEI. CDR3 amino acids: CASSRGEGDRNSPLHF. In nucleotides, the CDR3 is TGTGCCAGCAGTCGGGGGGAGGGGGACAGAAATTCACCCCTCCACTTT.

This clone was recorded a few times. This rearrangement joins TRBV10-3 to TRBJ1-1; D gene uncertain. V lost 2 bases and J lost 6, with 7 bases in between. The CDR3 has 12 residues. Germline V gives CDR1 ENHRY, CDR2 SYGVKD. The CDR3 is CAISEAQSEAFF. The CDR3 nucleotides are TGTGCCATCAGTGAGGCACAGTCTGAAGCTTTCTTT.

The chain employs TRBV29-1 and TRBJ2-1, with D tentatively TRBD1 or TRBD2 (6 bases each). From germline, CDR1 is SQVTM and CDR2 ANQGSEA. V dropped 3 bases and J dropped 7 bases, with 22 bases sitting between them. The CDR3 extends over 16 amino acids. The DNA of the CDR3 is TGCAGCGTTGACCTTGGTCGGGGGCAGCTTAGGAATGAGCAGTTCTTC. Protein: CSVDLGRGQLRNEQFF.

The CDR3 reads CASTLKWGYEQYV. CDR3 coding DNA: TGTGCCAGCACCCTTAAATGGGGGTACGAGCAGTACGTC. This sequence joins TRBV6-5 and TRBJ2-7; D tentatively fits TRBD1 or TRBD2 (5 bases each). The V end was cut by 7 bases, the J end by 4 bases, with 14 bases between. The CDR3 extends over 13 amino acids. Per the germline V gene, CDR1 is MNHEY and CDR2 is SVGAGI.

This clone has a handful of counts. The CDR3 loop is CASSSREGYPEAFF. The DNA for the CDR3 is TGTGCCAGCAGCTCCAGGGAGGGGTACCCTGAAGCTTTCTTT. The rearrangement links TRBV11-2 to TRBJ1-1; a possible D gene is TRBD1 (5 bases). From germline, CDR1 is SGHAT and CDR2 FQNNGV. V lost 4 bases and J lost 6, with 15 bases in between. The CDR3 extends over 14 amino acids.

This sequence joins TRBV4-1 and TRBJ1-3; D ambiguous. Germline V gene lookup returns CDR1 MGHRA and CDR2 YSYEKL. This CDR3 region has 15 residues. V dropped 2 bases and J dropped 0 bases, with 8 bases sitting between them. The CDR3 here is CASSQISLSGNTIYF. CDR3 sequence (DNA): TGCGCCAGCAGCCAAATAAGTCTCTCTGGAAACACCATATATTTT.

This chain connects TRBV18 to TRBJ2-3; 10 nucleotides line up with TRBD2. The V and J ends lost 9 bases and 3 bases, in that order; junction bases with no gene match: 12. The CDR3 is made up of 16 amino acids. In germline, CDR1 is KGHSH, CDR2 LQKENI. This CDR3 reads CASSSQSLAGTDTQYF. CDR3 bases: TGTGCCAGTTCGTCGCAGTCACTAGCGGGGACAGATACGCAGTATTTT. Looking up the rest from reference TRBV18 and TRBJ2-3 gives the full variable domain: NAGVMQNPRHLVRRRGQEARLRCSPMKGHSHVYWYRQLPEEGLKFMVYLQKENIIDESGMPKERFSAEFPKEGPSILRIQQVVRGDSAAYFCASSSQSLAGTDTQYFGPGTRLTVL.

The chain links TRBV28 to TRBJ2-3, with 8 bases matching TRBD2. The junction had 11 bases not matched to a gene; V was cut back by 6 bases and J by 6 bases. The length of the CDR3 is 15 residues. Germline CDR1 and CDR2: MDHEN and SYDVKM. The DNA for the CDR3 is TGTGCCAGCAGACGGGGGGGTATGTTGACGGATACGCAGTATTTT. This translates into CASRRGGMLTDTQYF.

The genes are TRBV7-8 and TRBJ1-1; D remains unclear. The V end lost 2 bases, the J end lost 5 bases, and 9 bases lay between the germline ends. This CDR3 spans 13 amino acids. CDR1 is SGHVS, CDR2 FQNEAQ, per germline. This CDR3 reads CASSLIRGTEAFF. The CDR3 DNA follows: TGTGCCAGCAGCTTAATCCGGGGTACTGAAGCTTTCTTT.

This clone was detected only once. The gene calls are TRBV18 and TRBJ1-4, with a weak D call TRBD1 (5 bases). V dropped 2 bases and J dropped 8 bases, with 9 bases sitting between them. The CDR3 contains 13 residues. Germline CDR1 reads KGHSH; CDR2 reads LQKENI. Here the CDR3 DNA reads TGTGCCAGCTCACCAAGGGGTTCCGAAAAACTGTTTTTT. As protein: CASSPRGSEKLFF.

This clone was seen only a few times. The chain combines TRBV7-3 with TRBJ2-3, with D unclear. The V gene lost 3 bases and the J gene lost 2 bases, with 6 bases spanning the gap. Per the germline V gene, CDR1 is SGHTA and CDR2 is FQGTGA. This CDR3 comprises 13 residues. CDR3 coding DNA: TGTGCCAGCAGCTTTTCGCCCACAGATACGCAGTATTTT. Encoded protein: CASSFSPTDTQYF.

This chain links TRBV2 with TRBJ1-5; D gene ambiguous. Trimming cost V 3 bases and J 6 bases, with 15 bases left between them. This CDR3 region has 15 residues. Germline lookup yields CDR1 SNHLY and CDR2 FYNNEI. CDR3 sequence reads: CASSDEEGRGQPQHF. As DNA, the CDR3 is TGTGCCAGCAGTGATGAAGAAGGGAGAGGTCAGCCCCAGCATTTT.

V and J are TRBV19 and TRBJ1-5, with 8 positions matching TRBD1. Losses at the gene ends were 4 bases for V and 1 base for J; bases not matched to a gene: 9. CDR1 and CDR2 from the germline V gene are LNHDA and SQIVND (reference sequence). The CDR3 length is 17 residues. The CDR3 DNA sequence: TGTGCCAGTAGTACCGGACGGGGACAGGCAAGCAATCAGCCCCAGCATTTT. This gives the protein CASSTGRGQASNQPQHF.

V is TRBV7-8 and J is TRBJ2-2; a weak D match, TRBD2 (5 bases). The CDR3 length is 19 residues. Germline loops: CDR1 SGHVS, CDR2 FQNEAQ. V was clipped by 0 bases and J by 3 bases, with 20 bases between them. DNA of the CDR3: TGTGCCAGCAGCTTAGCCTTTATTCGGGGTTTTAAGGACACCGGGGAGCTGTTTTTT. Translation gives CASSLAFIRGFKDTGELFF. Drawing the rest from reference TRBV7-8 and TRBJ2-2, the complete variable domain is GAGVSQSPRYKVAKRGQDVALRCDPISGHVSLFWYQQALGQGPEFLTYFQNEAQLDKSGLPSDRFFAERPEGSVSTLKIQRTQQEDSAVYLCASSLAFIRGFKDTGELFFGEGSRLTVL.

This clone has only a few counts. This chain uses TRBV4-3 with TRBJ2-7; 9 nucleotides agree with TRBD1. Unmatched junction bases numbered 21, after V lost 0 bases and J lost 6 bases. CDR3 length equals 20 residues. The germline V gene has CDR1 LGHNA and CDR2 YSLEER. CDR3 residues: CASSQDRRGQGLITGFEQYV. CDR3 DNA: TGCGCCAGCAGCCAAGATCGGCGGGGACAGGGATTAATCACTGGGTTCGAGCAGTACGTC.

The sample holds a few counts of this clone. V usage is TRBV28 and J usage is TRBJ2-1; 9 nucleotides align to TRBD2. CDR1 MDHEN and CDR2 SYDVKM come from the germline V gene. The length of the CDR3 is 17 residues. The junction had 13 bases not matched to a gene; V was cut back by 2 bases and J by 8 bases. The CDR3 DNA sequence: TGTGCCAGCAGTTTAAGTTCATCTAGCGGGATGGTGGATGAGCAGTTCTTC. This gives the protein CASSLSSSSGMVDEQFF.

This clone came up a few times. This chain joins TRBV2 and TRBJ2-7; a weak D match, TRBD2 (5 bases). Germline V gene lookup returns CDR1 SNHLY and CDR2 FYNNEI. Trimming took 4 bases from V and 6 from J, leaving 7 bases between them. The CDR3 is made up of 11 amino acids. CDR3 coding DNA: TGTGCCAGCAGTGCTCTAGCCGAGCAGTACGTC. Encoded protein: CASSALAEQYV.

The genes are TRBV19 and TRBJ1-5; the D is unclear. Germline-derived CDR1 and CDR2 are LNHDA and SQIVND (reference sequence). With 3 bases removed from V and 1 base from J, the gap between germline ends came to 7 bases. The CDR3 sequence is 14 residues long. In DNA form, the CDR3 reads TGTGCCAGTAGTATCAGTGAAAGCAATCAGCCCCAGCATTTT. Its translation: CASSISESNQPQHF. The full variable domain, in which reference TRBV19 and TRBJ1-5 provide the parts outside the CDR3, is DGGITQSPKYLFRKEGQNVTLSCEQNLNHDAMYWYRQDPGQGLRLIYYSQIVNDFQKGDIAEGYSVSREKKESFPLTVTSAQKNPTAFYLCASSISESNQPQHFGDGTRLSIL.

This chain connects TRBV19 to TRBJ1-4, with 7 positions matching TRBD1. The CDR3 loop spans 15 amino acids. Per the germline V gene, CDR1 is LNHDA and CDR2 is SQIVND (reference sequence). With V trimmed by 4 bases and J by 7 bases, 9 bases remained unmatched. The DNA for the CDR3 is TGTGCCAGTAGTAGGGATCGAGGGGGCCTTGAAAAACTGTTTTTT. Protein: CASSRDRGGLEKLFF.

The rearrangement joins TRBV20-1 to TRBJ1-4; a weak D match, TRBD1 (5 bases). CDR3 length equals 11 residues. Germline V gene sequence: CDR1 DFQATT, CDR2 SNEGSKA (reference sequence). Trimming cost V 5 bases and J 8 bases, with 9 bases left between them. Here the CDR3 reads CSAAGKEKLFF. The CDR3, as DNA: TGCAGTGCTGCAGGGAAAGAAAAACTGTTTTTT.

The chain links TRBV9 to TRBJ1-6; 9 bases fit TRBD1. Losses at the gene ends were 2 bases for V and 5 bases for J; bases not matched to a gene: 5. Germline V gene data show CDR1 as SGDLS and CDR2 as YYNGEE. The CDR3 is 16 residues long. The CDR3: CASSVGQGLNNSPLHF. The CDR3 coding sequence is TGTGCCAGCAGCGTCGGACAGGGGCTCAATAATTCACCCCTCCACTTT.

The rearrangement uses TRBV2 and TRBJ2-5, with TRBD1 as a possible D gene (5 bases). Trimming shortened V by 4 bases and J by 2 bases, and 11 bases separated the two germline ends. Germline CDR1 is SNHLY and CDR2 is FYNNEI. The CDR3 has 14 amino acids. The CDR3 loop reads CASSAQGGQETQYF. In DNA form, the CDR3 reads TGTGCCAGCAGTGCCCAGGGTGGGCAAGAGACCCAGTACTTC.